A single sample is the source of the 31 T cell receptor beta chains below, sequenced in a study of vaccination and CD4 T cells after COVID-19. TCRdb re-called the PCR reads with MiXCR, one entry per CDR3 protein. The table includes 15,000 to 20,000 distinct CDR3 sequences, over 45% detected once. The source was CD4+ T cells from blood, collected after SARS-CoV-2 vaccination. Receptors originate from a human donor who had recovered from COVID-19.

This chain joins TRBV6-1 and TRBJ2-5, with D tentatively TRBD2 (6 bases). V lost 6 bases and J 6 bases, leaving 17 bases between the germline ends. Germline CDR1 and CDR2: MNHNS and SASEGT. The CDR3 extends over 14 amino acids. The CDR3 nucleotides read TGTGCCAGCAGCCTCGGGGGTAATGAGAAGACCCAGTACTTC. It specifies CASSLGGNEKTQYF.

The V call is TRBV5-1, the J call TRBJ1-2; tentative D call: TRBD1 (5 bases). The CDR3 totals 14 residues. V lost 4 bases and J 0 bases, leaving 10 bases between the germline ends. Germline V gene lookup returns CDR1 SGHRS and CDR2 YFSETQ. CDR3: CASSPSTANYGYTF. The CDR3, as DNA: TGCGCCAGCAGCCCTTCGACAGCTAACTATGGCTACACCTTC.

The genes are TRBV4-1 and TRBJ1-5, with D possibly matching TRBD1 (5 bases). The CDR3 totals 14 residues. The germline V gene encodes CDR1 MGHRA and CDR2 YSYEKL. V lost 5 bases to trimming and J lost 8 bases, with 16 bases between them. The CDR3 here is CASSIKIQDKPQHF. CDR3 DNA: TGCGCCAGCAGCATTAAAATACAGGACAAGCCCCAGCATTTT.

Only a few counts were recorded for this clonotype. The chain joins TRBV20-1 to TRBJ2-7; D uncertain. V was trimmed by 1 base and J by 2 bases, leaving 9 bases between them. This CDR3 has 13 residues. Germline V CDR1 and CDR2: DFQATT, SNEGSKA (reference sequence). The CDR3 sequence is CSARGALPYEQYF. CDR3 coding DNA: TGCAGTGCTAGAGGCGCTCTTCCCTACGAGCAGTACTTC.

The chain joins TRBV30 to TRBJ1-2; D not certain. Germline loops: CDR1 GTSNPN, CDR2 SVGIG (reference sequence). V lost 3 bases, J lost 14 bases, and 16 bases lay in between. This CDR3 has 11 amino acids. CDR3 sequence: CAWSAPLVQTF. The CDR3 DNA reads as TGTGCCTGGAGCGCCCCCCTCGTTCAGACCTTC.

As concerns this clonotype: Compared with germline, one end of the junction differs, possibly owing to a read error. The chain carries TRBV10-3 and TRBJ2-3, with TRBD2 matching 9 bases. This CDR3 has 14 residues. Looked up from germline, CDR1 is ENHRY and CDR2 is SYGVKD. The CDR3 spells CATTPLAGANTQYF. The CDR3 region has the DNA TGCGCTACTACTCCACTAGCGGGTGCTAATACGCAGTATTTT.

The gene calls are TRBV4-1 and TRBJ1-5, with D perhaps TRBD1 (5 bases). Germline values: CDR1 MGHRA, CDR2 YSYEKL. V was pared by 1 base and J by 5 bases, with 12 bases between. The CDR3 runs to 15 residues. CDR3 coding DNA: TGCGCCAGCAGCCAAGTTTCTGGGGCGGATCAGCCCCAGCATTTT. Protein: CASSQVSGADQPQHF.

This clonotype was seen only a few times. The CDR3 nucleotides read TGTGCCAGCAGTTATAGCAGGGCGGGCAATCAGCCCCAGCATTTT. Translated: CASSYSRAGNQPQHF. The V call is TRBV28, the J call TRBJ1-5; perhaps TRBD1 as D (5 bases). The CDR3 spans 15 residues. Germline CDR1 and CDR2: MDHEN and SYDVKM. The V end was cut by 4 bases, the J end by 2 bases, with 12 bases between.

V usage is TRBV6-1 and J usage is TRBJ2-1, with 7 positions matching TRBD2. Germline values: CDR1 MNHNS, CDR2 SASEGT. The CDR3 sequence is 16 residues long. The V and J ends lost 7 bases and 0 bases, in that order; junction bases with no gene match: 9. This CDR3 is CASIPRGESSYNEQFF. The DNA of the CDR3 is TGTGCCAGCATCCCCCGGGGGGAGAGCTCCTACAATGAGCAGTTCTTC.

This chain links TRBV20-1 with TRBJ1-2; 8 bases are shared with TRBD1. Trimming took 7 bases from V and 0 from J; bases not matched to a gene: 1. This CDR3 region has 12 residues. Germline values: CDR1 DFQATT, CDR2 SNEGSKA (reference sequence). Here the CDR3 DNA reads TGCAGTGGGGACAGGACTAACTATGGCTACACCTTC. Translating it yields CSGDRTNYGYTF.

The chain couples TRBV6-2 or TRBV6-3 to TRBJ2-1; 13 nucleotides align to TRBD2. J lost 7 bases, V lost 2 bases, and 11 bases had no gene match. The CDR3 totals 18 residues. Germline V CDR1 and CDR2: MNHEY, SVGEGT. The CDR3 nucleotides are TGTGCCAGCAGTTACGGCCCGAGGACTAGCGGGAGAGTAAATGAGCAGTTCTTC. Translating it yields CASSYGPRTSGRVNEQFF.

The rearrangement links TRBV6-2 or TRBV6-3 to TRBJ2-1; possibly TRBD1 for D (6 bases). Germline values: CDR1 MNHEY, CDR2 SVGEGT. V was clipped by 0 bases and J by 10 bases, with 13 bases between them. This CDR3 is built from 14 residues. The CDR3 protein is CASSYSKGGREQFF. CDR3 nucleotides: TGTGCCAGCAGTTACTCGAAAGGGGGTCGCGAGCAGTTCTTC.

The gene calls are TRBV7-2 and TRBJ2-7; 9 bases are a match to TRBD2. J gave up 3 bases and V 4 bases, and 7 bases lay outside the gene matches. The germline CDR1 and CDR2 sequences are SGHTA and FQGNSA. The length of the CDR3 is 15 residues. CDR3 sequence (DNA): TGTGCCAGCAGCTCCCCGGCGGGAGGGATCTACGAGCAGTACTTC. This translates into CASSSPAGGIYEQYF. Full variable domain (remainder filled in from reference TRBV7-2 and TRBJ2-7): GAGVSQSPSNKVTEKGKDVELRCDPISGHTALYWYRQSLGQGLEFLIYFQGNSAPDKSGLPSDRFSAERTGGSVSTLTIQRTQQEDSAVYLCASSSPAGGIYEQYFGPGTRLTVT.

The V call is TRBV10-3, the J call TRBJ2-7, with D unresolved. The germline CDR1 and CDR2 sequences are ENHRY and SYGVKD. The ends were cut back, 5 bases at V and 5 bases at J, with 10 bases in the middle. CDR3 size: 12 residues. The CDR3 bases are TGTGCCATCAGTAGAGTCAAGGACGAGCAGTACTTC. This sequence encodes CAISRVKDEQYF.

The chain couples TRBV6-1 to TRBJ1-5; 8 positions agree with TRBD1. The V gene's germline CDR1 is MNHNS and CDR2 SASEGT. There are 14 residues in the CDR3. The V and J ends lost 4 bases and 4 bases, in that order; junction bases with no gene match: 3. The CDR3 DNA is TGTGCCAGCAGTGTGACAGGGGAAAATCAGCCCCAGCATTTT. Translation: CASSVTGENQPQHF.

V usage is TRBV19 and J usage is TRBJ2-5; unclear D gene. Per germline, CDR1 LNHDA and CDR2 SQIVND (reference sequence). The V gene lost 9 bases and the J gene lost 1 base, with 18 bases spanning the gap. The CDR3 contains 15 residues. The CDR3 loop reads CARFNPGEIQETQYF. The CDR3 nucleotides read TGTGCCAGATTTAACCCTGGGGAAATCCAAGAGACCCAGTACTTC.

The CDR3 DNA follows: TGTGCCAGCAGAGTTAACGTAGTCAGCTCCTACGAGCAGTACTTC. This codes for CASRVNVVSSYEQYF. V is TRBV6-1 and J is TRBJ2-7; unclear D gene. V lost 6 bases and J 0 bases, leaving 15 bases between the germline ends. This CDR3 is built from 15 residues. CDR1 and CDR2 from the germline V gene are MNHNS and SASEGT.

J is TRBJ2-1 and V is TRBV6-1, with TRBD1 identical over 9 bases. Germline loops: CDR1 MNHNS, CDR2 SASEGT. This CDR3 is 17 amino acids long. The J segment lost 4 bases and the V segment lost 3 bases, leaving 10 bases of the junction unmatched. The CDR3 sequence: CASSERHSGTGYNEQFF. The DNA of the CDR3 is TGTGCCAGCAGTGAGAGGCACTCCGGGACAGGGTACAATGAGCAGTTCTTC.

The V and J genes are TRBV21-1 and TRBJ2-1. TRBV21-1 is recorded as a pseudogene. The CDR3 is made up of 16 amino acids. The CDR3 is CASSNRRTEAYNEQFF. CDR3 DNA sequence: TGTGCCAGCAGCAATCGGAGAACAGAGGCCTACAATGAGCAGTTCTTC.

V usage is TRBV11-3 and J usage is TRBJ2-3; a possible D gene is TRBD2 (5 bases). The V and J ends lost 5 bases and 0 bases respectively, with 9 bases between them. There are 14 residues in the CDR3. Germline V gene lookup returns CDR1 SGHNT and CDR2 YENEEA. The CDR3 nucleotides read TGTGCCAGCAGCCAGGACTTTAGCACAGATACGCAGTATTTT. It codes for CASSQDFSTDTQYF.

The chain combines TRBV19 with TRBJ2-1; D uncertain. V lost 3 bases and J lost 4, with 7 bases in between. The CDR3 is made up of 13 amino acids. Germline loops: CDR1 LNHDA, CDR2 SQIVND (reference sequence). The CDR3, as DNA: TGTGCCAGTAGTATTTATCCTTACAATGAGCAGTTCTTC. It specifies CASSIYPYNEQFF.

This chain joins TRBV11-3 and TRBJ2-3; 11 positions match TRBD1. CDR1 is SGHNT and CDR2 is YENEEA in the germline V gene. The V gene end was trimmed by 5 bases and the J gene end by 4 bases; junction bases not matched to a gene: 8. The CDR3 length is 16 residues. Here the CDR3 reads CASSPGGQGVADTQYF. In nucleotides, the CDR3 is TGTGCCAGCAGCCCGGGGGGACAGGGGGTCGCAGATACGCAGTATTTT.

The chain recombines TRBV20-1 with TRBJ1-4; possibly TRBD1 for D (5 bases). The germline V gene encodes CDR1 DFQATT and CDR2 SNEGSKA (reference sequence). The CDR3 runs to 13 residues. The V end lost 3 bases, the J end lost 11 bases, and 16 bases lay between the germline ends. CDR3 in amino acids: CSASPGQGDKLFF. CDR3 DNA sequence: TGCAGTGCTAGCCCCGGGCAGGGAGACAAACTGTTTTTT.

This clonotype has more than one count but fewer than ten. This chain joins TRBV7-3 and TRBJ2-3, with no clear D. Germline V gene sequence: CDR1 SGHTA, CDR2 FQGTGA. The CDR3 totals 13 residues. Between the trimmed V and J ends, which lost 5 bases and 3 bases, there was a span of 9 bases. CDR3 amino acids: CASSLGSTDTQYF. As DNA, the CDR3 is TGTGCCAGCAGCCTGGGAAGTACAGATACGCAGTATTTT. The entire variable domain, with the rest obtained from reference TRBV7-3 and TRBJ2-3, is as follows: GAGVSQTPSNKVTEKGKYVELRCDPISGHTALYWYRQSLGQGPEFLIYFQGTGAADDSGLPNDRFFAVRPEGSVSTLKIQRTERGDSAVYLCASSLGSTDTQYFGPGTRLTVL.

This clonotype occurred a few times. The chain is built from TRBV18 and TRBJ1-1, with D unresolved. V lost 3 bases and J lost 0, with 11 bases in between. The CDR3 sequence is 15 residues long. Germline CDR1 and CDR2: KGHSH and LQKENI. The CDR3 nucleotides read TGTGCCAGCTCACCGTACGCAGAAGTGAACACTGAAGCTTTCTTT. As protein: CASSPYAEVNTEAFF.

The chain carries TRBV23-1 and TRBJ1-2, with a tentative D call TRBD1 (5 bases). TRBV23-1 is recorded as an ORF, its role being uncertain. The CDR3 extends over 16 amino acids. V was pared by 0 bases and J by 4 bases, with 15 bases between. CDR3 DNA sequence: TGCGCCAGCAGTCAATCGTCGAACAGGCTGGGCTATGGCTACACCTTC. It translates to CASSQSSNRLGYGYTF.

CDR3 DNA sequence: TGCGCCAGCAGCCGGGGAGAAAACAACCTCCACTTT. It specifies CASSRGENNLHF. The gene calls are TRBV4-1 and TRBJ1-6; D is ambiguous. The CDR3 has 12 residues. V lost 4 bases to trimming and J lost 15 bases, with 13 bases between them. The germline V gene encodes CDR1 MGHRA and CDR2 YSYEKL.

The rearrangement joins TRBV6-5 to TRBJ2-5; TRBD2 aligns across 7 bases. The V gene's germline CDR1 is MNHEY and CDR2 SVGAGI. Unmatched junction bases numbered 11, after V lost 3 bases and J lost 4 bases. This CDR3 region has 16 residues. The CDR3 DNA sequence: TGTGCCAGCAGTTATGTCCCGGGGGGTAGGCCAGAGACCCAGTACTTC. Its protein is CASSYVPGGRPETQYF.

This chain links TRBV7-3 with TRBJ1-4; TRBD1 matches 11 bases. Germline CDR1 and CDR2: SGHTA and FQGTGA. The J segment lost 10 bases and the V segment lost 5 bases, leaving 9 bases of the junction unmatched. CDR3 length equals 15 residues. The CDR3 coding sequence is TGTGCCAGCAGCCCACTTGGACAGGGGGCGATAAAACTGTTTTTT. Translating it yields CASSPLGQGAIKLFF.

As DNA, the CDR3 is TGTGCCAGCAGTCGACAGTTTAGCACAGATACGCAGTATTTT. Translation gives CASSRQFSTDTQYF. This chain joins TRBV6-2 or TRBV6-3 and TRBJ2-3; a weak D match, TRBD1 (5 bases). The germline gives CDR1 MNHEY, CDR2 SVGEGT. Trimming shortened V by 5 bases and J by 0 bases, and 9 bases separated the two germline ends. This CDR3 comprises 14 residues.

This sequence joins TRBV7-2 and TRBJ2-2; D gene ambiguous. The CDR3 has 12 amino acids. Between the trimmed V and J ends, which lost 2 bases and 7 bases, there was a span of 5 bases. The V gene's germline CDR1 is SGHTA and CDR2 FQGNSA. The chain's CDR3 is CASSLYGGELFF. Written as DNA, the CDR3 is TGTGCCAGCAGCTTATATGGCGGGGAGCTGTTTTTT.